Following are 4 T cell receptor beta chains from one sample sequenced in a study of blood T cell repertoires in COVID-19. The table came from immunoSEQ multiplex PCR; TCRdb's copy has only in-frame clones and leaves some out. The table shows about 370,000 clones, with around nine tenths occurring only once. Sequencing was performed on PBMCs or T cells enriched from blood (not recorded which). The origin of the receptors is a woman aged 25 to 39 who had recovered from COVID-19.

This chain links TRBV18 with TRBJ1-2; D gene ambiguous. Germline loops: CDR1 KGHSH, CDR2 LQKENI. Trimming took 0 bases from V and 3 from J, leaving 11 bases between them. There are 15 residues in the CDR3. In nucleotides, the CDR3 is TGTGCCAGCTCACCACCGCTCCGATACTACTATGGCTACACCTTC. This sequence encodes CASSPPLRYYYGYTF.

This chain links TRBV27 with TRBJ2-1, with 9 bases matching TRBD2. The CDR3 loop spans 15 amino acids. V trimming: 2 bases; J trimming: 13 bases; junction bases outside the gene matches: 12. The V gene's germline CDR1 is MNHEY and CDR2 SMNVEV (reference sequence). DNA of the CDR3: TGTGCCAGCAGTTTAAGGGGTGAGGGTGGGACTAGCCAGTTCTTC. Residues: CASSLRGEGGTSQFF.

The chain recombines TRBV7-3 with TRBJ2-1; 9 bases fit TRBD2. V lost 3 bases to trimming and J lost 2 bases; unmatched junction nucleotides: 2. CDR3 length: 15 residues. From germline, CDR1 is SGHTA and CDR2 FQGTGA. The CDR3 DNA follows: TGTGCCAGCAGCTTGGGACTAGCTCCCTACAATGAGCAGTTCTTC. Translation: CASSLGLAPYNEQFF.

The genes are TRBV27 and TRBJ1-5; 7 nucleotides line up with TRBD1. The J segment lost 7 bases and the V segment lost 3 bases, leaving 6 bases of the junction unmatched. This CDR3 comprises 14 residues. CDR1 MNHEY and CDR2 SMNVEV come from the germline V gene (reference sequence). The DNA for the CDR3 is TGTGCCAGCAGTTTGGCAGGGGGGAGACAGCCCCAGCATTTT. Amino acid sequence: CASSLAGGRQPQHF.